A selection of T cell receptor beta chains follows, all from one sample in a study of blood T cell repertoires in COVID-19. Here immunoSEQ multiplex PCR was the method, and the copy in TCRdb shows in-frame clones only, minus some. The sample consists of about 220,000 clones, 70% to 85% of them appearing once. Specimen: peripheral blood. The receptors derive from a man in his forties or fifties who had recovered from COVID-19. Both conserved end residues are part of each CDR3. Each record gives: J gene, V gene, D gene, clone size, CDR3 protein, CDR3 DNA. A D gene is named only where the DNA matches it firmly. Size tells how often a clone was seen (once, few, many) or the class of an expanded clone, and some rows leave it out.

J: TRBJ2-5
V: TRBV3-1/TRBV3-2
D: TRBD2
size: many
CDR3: CASSQEERGAHQETQYF
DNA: TGTGCCAGCAGCCAAGAGGAGCGGGGGGCCCACCAAGAGACCCAGTACTTC

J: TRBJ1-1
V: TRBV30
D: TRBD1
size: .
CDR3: CAWRGQGRTEAFF
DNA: TGTGCCTGGAGGGGACAGGGTCGGACTGAAGCTTTCTTT

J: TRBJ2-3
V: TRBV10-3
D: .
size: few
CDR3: CAISPGTGTDTQYF
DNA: TGTGCCATCAGCCCCGGGACTGGCACAGATACGCAGTATTTT

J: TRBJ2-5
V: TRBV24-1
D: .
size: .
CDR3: CATSDSGGGWGSQETQYF
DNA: TGTGCCACCAGTGATTCCGGAGGGGGCTGGGGATCCCAAGAGACCCAGTACTTC

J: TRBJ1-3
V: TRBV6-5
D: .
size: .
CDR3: CASTDRVSGNTIYF
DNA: TGTGCCAGCACCGACCGGGTCTCTGGAAACACCATATATTTT

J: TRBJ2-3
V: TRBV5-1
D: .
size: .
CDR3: CASSLVGGAGGQYF
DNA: TGCGCCAGCAGCTTGGTTGGGGGCGCCGGAGGGCAGTATTTT

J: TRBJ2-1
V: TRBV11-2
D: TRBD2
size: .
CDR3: CASSPPASGGYNEQFF
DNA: TGTGCCAGCAGCCCCCCGGCTAGCGGGGGTTACAATGAGCAGTTCTTC

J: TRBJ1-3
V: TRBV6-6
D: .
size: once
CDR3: CASRDTGNTIYF
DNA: TGTGCCAGCAGGGACACGGGAAACACCATATATTTT

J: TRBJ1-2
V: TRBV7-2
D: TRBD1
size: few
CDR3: CASSPAWTGEAGYTF
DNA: TGTGCCAGCAGCCCAGCTTGGACAGGGGAGGCTGGCTACACCTTC

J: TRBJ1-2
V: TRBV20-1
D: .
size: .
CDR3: CSASGSGYGYTF
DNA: TGCAGTGCTAGTGGATCGGGGTATGGCTACACCTTC

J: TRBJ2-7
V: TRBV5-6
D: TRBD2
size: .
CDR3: CASSPGTRLYEQYF
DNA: TGTGCCAGCAGCCCCGGGACTAGGCTTTACGAGCAGTACTTC

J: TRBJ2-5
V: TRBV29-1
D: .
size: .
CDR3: CSVGDRGRLQETQYF
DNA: TGCAGCGTTGGGGACCGAGGGAGGTTGCAAGAGACCCAGTACTTC

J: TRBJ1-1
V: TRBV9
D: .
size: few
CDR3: CASSVLANTEAFF
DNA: TGTGCCAGCAGCGTATTGGCGAACACTGAAGCTTTCTTT

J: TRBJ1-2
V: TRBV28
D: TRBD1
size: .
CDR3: CASSWTGVYGYTF
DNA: TGTGCCAGCAGTTGGACAGGGGTATATGGCTACACCTTC

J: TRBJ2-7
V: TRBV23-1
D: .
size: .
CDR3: CASSQTVPLPYEQYF
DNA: TGCGCCAGCAGTCAAACCGTGCCACTACCCTACGAGCAGTACTTC

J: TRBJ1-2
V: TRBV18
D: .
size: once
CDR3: CASSLPKPAGKGYTF
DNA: TGTGCCAGCTCACTCCCTAAGCCCGCAGGGAAAGGCTACACCTTC

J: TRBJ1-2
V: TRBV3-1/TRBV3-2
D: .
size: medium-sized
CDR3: CASSPRQGSYGYTF
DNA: TGTGCCAGCAGCCCCCGGCAGGGGAGCTATGGCTACACCTTC

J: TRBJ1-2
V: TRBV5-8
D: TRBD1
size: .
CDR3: CASSSYRGQGYGYTF
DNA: TGTGCCAGCAGCTCTTACAGGGGGCAAGGCTATGGCTACACCTTC

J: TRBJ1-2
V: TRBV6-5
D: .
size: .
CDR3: CASSYFGGGFYGYTF
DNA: TGTGCCAGCAGTTACTTCGGGGGAGGATTCTATGGCTACACCTTC

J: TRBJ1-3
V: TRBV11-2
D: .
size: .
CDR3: CASSSGGIASNTIYF
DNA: TGTGCCAGCAGCTCGGGGGGCATCGCATCTAACACCATATATTTT

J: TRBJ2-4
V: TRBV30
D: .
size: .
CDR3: CAWTLPLTRPGAKNIQYF
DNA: TGTGCCTGGACCTTACCCCTCACCAGACCAGGAGCCAAAAACATTCAGTACTTC

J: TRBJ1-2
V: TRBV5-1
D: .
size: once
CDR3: CASSLVGAGNYGYTF
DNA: TGCGCCAGCAGCCTGGTGGGGGCCGGTAACTATGGCTACACCTTC

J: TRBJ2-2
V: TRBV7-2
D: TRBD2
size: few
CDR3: CASSLLAGAGELFF
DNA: TGTGCCAGCAGCTTATTAGCGGGGGCCGGGGAGCTGTTTTTT

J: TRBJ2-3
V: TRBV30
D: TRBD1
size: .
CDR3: CAWGPGQGDTDTQYF
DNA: TGTGCCTGGGGCCCGGGACAGGGGGACACAGATACGCAGTATTTT

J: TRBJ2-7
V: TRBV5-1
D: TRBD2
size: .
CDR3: CASSLVPSGTSFPLEQYF
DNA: TGCGCCAGCAGCTTGGTTCCTAGCGGGACCTCCTTTCCCCTCGAGCAGTACTTC

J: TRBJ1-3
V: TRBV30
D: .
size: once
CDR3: CAWRTGGASGNTIYF
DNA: TGTGCCTGGAGAACGGGTGGGGCCTCTGGAAACACCATATATTTT

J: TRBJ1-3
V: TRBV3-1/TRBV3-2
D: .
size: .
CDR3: CASSRLTDGGDSGNTIYF
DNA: TGTGCCAGCAGCCGCCTCACCGACGGGGGTGACTCTGGAAACACCATATATTTT

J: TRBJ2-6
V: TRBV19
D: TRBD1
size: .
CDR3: CASSAGQGTAGANVLTF
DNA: TGTGCCAGTAGTGCGGGACAGGGGACAGCTGGGGCCAACGTCCTGACTTTC

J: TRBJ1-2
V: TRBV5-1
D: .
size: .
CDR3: CASKLSQTEYGYTF
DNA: TGCGCCAGCAAGCTCTCCCAGACAGAATATGGCTACACCTTC

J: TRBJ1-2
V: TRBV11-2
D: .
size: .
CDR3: CASSSTGYPNYGYTF
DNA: TGTGCCAGCAGCAGCACAGGGTACCCTAACTATGGCTACACCTTC

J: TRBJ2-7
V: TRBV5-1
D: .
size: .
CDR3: CASSLADSFYEQYF
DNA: TGCGCCAGCAGCTTGGCCGACAGTTTCTACGAGCAGTACTTC

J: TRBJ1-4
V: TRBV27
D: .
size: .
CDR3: CASSPSPHSEKLFF
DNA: TGTGCCAGCAGTCCATCTCCCCACTCTGAAAAACTGTTTTTT

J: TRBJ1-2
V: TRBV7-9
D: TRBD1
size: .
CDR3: CASSLVGQGAGYTF
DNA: TGTGCCAGCAGCTTAGTTGGACAGGGAGCTGGCTACACCTTC

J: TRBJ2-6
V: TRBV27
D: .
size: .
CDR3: CASSFQSRSGANVLTF
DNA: TGTGCCAGCAGTTTTCAGTCCCGCTCTGGGGCCAACGTCCTGACTTTC

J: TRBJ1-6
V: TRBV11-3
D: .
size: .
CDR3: CASSLDLGGGSSPLHF
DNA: TGTGCCAGCAGCTTAGATCTGGGGGGGGGCAGTTCACCCCTCCACTTT

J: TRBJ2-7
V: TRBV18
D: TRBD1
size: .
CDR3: CASSPIDRGREQYF
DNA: TGTGCCAGCTCACCCATCGACAGGGGTCGAGAGCAGTACTTC

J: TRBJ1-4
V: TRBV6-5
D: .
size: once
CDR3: CASTGRANEKLFF
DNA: TGTGCCAGTACAGGGAGGGCTAATGAAAAACTGTTTTTT

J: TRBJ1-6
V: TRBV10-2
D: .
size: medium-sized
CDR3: CASSASGEGGSPLHF
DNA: TGCGCCAGCAGTGCGTCCGGGGAGGGAGGTTCACCCCTCCACTTT

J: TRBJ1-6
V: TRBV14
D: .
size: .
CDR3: CASSLIGGGNSPLHF
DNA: TGTGCCAGCAGCCTTATCGGCGGGGGTAATTCACCCCTCCACTTT

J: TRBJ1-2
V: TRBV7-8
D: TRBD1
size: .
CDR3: CASSRAAGGNYGYTF
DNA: TGTGCCAGCAGCCGAGCGGCAGGGGGTAACTATGGCTACACCTTC

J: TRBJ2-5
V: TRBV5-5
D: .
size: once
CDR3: CASSARAQQETQYF
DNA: TGTGCCAGCAGCGCGCGGGCCCAACAAGAGACCCAGTACTTC

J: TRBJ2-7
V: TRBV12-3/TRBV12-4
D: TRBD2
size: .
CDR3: CASSLSAGGEQYF
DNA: TGTGCCAGCAGTTTATCGGCGGGAGGCGAGCAGTACTTC

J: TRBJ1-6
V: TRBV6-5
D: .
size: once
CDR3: CASRPWPLNSPLHF
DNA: TGTGCCAGCAGGCCCTGGCCCTTGAATTCACCCCTCCACTTT

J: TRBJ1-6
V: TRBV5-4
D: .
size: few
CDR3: CASSLGVATDANNSPLHF
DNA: TGTGCCAGCAGCTTGGGGGTGGCGACAGATGCGAATAATTCACCCCTCCACTTT

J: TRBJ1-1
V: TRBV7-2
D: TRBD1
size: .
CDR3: CASSLRQGTNTEAFF
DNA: TGTGCCAGCAGCTTACGACAGGGGACCAACACTGAAGCTTTCTTT

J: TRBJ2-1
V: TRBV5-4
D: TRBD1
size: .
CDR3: CASSPRTGGRDNEQFF
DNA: TGTGCCAGCAGTCCACGCACAGGGGGTCGTGACAATGAGCAGTTCTTC

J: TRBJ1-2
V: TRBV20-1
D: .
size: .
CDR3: CSASGGVGYLGYTF
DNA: TGCAGTGCTAGTGGAGGCGTGGGTTATCTTGGCTACACCTTC

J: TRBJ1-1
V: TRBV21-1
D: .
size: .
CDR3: CASSKGTGLSDTEAFF
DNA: TGTGCCAGCAGCAAGGGGACAGGGCTTTCGGACACTGAAGCTTTCTTT